This TCR beta chain was documented in a study of cytomegalovirus exposure and HLA in healthy donors. Looking at the study overall: From HLA-typed donors, an early data release held roughly 89 million unique TCRs.

In the case of this clone: Its antigen is not identified.

Primers included in the PCR were 60 Vbeta and 13 Jbeta primers. Method: immunoSEQ multiplex PCR; TCRdb's copy keeps in-frame clones and lacks some. Of some 150,000 clones listed, approximately 80% are singletons. Regarding the study as a whole: Among the most significant clusters, several appeared linked to common viral pathogens in a later analysis.

The germline gives CDR1 LGHNT, CDR2 FRNRAP. V was trimmed by 2 bases and J by 6 bases, leaving 13 bases between them. The CDR3 runs to 15 residues. The TCR comes from a man aged 25 to 40 in good health and CMV-seropositive. This chain links TRBV12-5 with TRBJ1-4, with a weak D call TRBD1 (6 bases). Sequences were obtained from PBMCs. CDR3 sequence (DNA): TGTGCTAGTGGTTTGTGGGGGGGGCTGGATGAAAAACTGTTTTTT. It translates to CASGLWGGLDEKLFF.